Listed here are 18 T cell receptor beta chains from one sample, sequenced in a study of cytomegalovirus exposure and HLA in healthy donors. The PCR employed 60 Vbeta primers together with 13 Jbeta primers. The method was immunoSEQ multiplex PCR; TCRdb's version includes in-frame clones alone and lacks a portion of them. This sample has around 160,000 clones, with nearly 80% found just once. The material sequenced was PBMCs. The receptors here all came from a man in his forties in good health and CMV-seropositive.

The V and J genes are TRBV5-1 and TRBJ2-5; the match to TRBD1 covers 8 bases. The junction had 5 bases not matched to a gene; V was cut back by 0 bases and J by 4 bases. The CDR3 spans 15 residues. Germline V gene lookup returns CDR1 SGHRS and CDR2 YFSETQ. CDR3 nucleotide sequence: TGCGCCAGCAGCTTGGAAAGACAGGGGATAGAGACCCAGTACTTC. Its translation is CASSLERQGIETQYF.

The chain has TRBV2 and TRBJ2-5; 8 bases are a match to TRBD2. The CDR3 has 14 amino acids. The J segment lost 4 bases and the V segment lost 6 bases, leaving 7 bases of the junction unmatched. Germline CDR1 and CDR2: SNHLY and FYNNEI. CDR3: CASRFSAGAETQYF. Here the CDR3 DNA reads TGTGCCAGCAGATTCTCAGCGGGGGCAGAGACCCAGTACTTC.

This clone turned up a few times. J is TRBJ2-2 and V is TRBV15; no firm D call. CDR3 length: 17 residues. CDR1 is LNHNV and CDR2 is YYDKDF in the germline V gene (reference sequence). Trimming pared 3 bases from V and 0 bases from J, leaving 14 bases between. The CDR3 here is CATSRKITGSNTGELFF. In DNA, the CDR3 is TGTGCCACCAGCAGGAAGATCACCGGGTCGAACACCGGGGAGCTGTTTTTT.

The chain recombines TRBV5-1 with TRBJ2-3; 11 positions agree with TRBD2. Germline V gene lookup returns CDR1 SGHRS and CDR2 YFSETQ. CDR3 length equals 16 residues. Trimming cost V 6 bases and J 3 bases; bases outside gene matches: 9. Here the CDR3 reads CASNEFSGRGTDTQYF. The CDR3 coding sequence is TGCGCCAGCAACGAATTTAGCGGGAGGGGTACAGATACGCAGTATTTT.

The chain has TRBV10-2 and TRBJ2-1; 7 nucleotides line up with TRBD2. This CDR3 spans 13 amino acids. The junction had 4 bases not matched to a gene; V was cut back by 5 bases and J by 6 bases. CDR1 WSHSY and CDR2 SAAADI come from the germline V gene. The CDR3 nucleotides read TGCGCCAGCAGTCAGGGAGGGATCAATGAGCAGTTCTTC. Protein: CASSQGGINEQFF.

As regards this clone: In the same sample, other DNA sequences code for this CDR3. The CDR3 DNA follows: TGCGCCAGCAAGGTAGCCGGATCTCCCGGGGAGCTGTTTTTT. Amino acids: CASKVAGSPGELFF. The V call is TRBV5-1, the J call TRBJ2-2; no clear D gene. V shed 6 bases and J shed 6 bases, with 15 bases lying between them. This CDR3 region has 14 residues. Germline assignment: CDR1 SGHRS and CDR2 YFSETQ.

The V and J genes are TRBV19 and TRBJ2-7; a weak D match, TRBD1 (6 bases). CDR1 LNHDA and CDR2 SQIVND come from the germline V gene (reference sequence). This CDR3 is 14 amino acids long. Trimming removed 3 bases at V and 6 bases at J, with 15 bases between. Here the CDR3 DNA reads TGTGCCAGTAGTATCTTATCGAGGGGGTCCGAGCAGTACTTC. Protein sequence: CASSILSRGSEQYF.

V usage is TRBV28 and J usage is TRBJ1-2, with D unclear. The V and J ends lost 5 bases and 3 bases respectively, with 10 bases between them. Germline CDR1 reads MDHEN; CDR2 reads SYDVKM. The CDR3 has 13 amino acids. DNA for the CDR3: TGTGCCAGCAGTACCTCTATAGACTATGGCTACACCTTC. Its protein product is CASSTSIDYGYTF.

The chain links TRBV11-2 to TRBJ2-6; D is ambiguous. Trimming removed 2 bases at V and 4 bases at J, with 9 bases between. The CDR3 has 15 amino acids. Germline V lookup: CDR1 SGHAT, CDR2 FQNNGV. The CDR3 region is CASSLHILGANVLTF. Written as DNA, the CDR3 is TGTGCCAGCAGCTTACACATCCTCGGGGCCAACGTCCTGACTTTC.

V usage is TRBV6-5 and J usage is TRBJ2-7; 11 bases are shared with TRBD2. This CDR3 is 14 amino acids long. The germline V gene encodes CDR1 MNHEY and CDR2 SVGAGI. The ends lost 6 bases at V and 2 bases at J; junction bases unmatched: 3. CDR3 region: CASRRLAGPYEQYF. CDR3 sequence (DNA): TGTGCCAGCAGAAGACTAGCGGGGCCCTACGAGCAGTACTTC.

The chain carries TRBV10-3 and TRBJ1-1; TRBD1 agrees at 9 bases. There are 13 residues in the CDR3. Losses at the gene ends were 6 bases for V and 1 base for J; bases not matched to a gene: 0. The germline V gene has CDR1 ENHRY and CDR2 SYGVKD. The CDR3 here is CAIRDRGNTEAFF. In DNA, the CDR3 is TGTGCCATCAGGGACAGGGGGAACACTGAAGCTTTCTTT.

This clone was counted between two and nine times. The chain has TRBV29-1 and TRBJ2-4, with D perhaps matching TRBD2 (6 bases). Trimming took 7 bases from V and 6 from J, leaving 10 bases between them. Germline CDR1 reads SQVTM; CDR2 reads ANQGSEA. CDR3 length: 11 residues. CDR3 in amino acids: CSALEGNIQYF. The CDR3 coding sequence is TGCAGCGCTCTGGAGGGAAACATTCAGTACTTC.

This clone was seen once. This chain links TRBV9 with TRBJ1-3; 7 positions agree with TRBD1. The ends lost 1 base at V and 0 bases at J; junction bases unmatched: 10. This CDR3 has 18 amino acids. Germline CDR1 and CDR2: SGDLS and YYNGEE. CDR3 in amino acids: CASSVMEGQSSSGNTIYF. The CDR3 nucleotides are TGTGCCAGCAGCGTAATGGAGGGACAGAGTTCCTCTGGAAACACCATATATTTT.

In this sample, this clone turned up a few times. The J gene is TRBJ2-7, the V gene TRBV6-5; tentatively, D is TRBD2 (5 bases). Germline CDR1 is MNHEY and CDR2 is SVGAGI. This CDR3 is 14 amino acids long. Between the trimmed V and J ends, which lost 6 bases and 0 bases, there was a span of 12 bases. The CDR3 loop reads CASSLLGSSYEQYF. CDR3 in DNA: TGTGCCAGCAGCCTCCTGGGGAGCTCCTACGAGCAGTACTTC.

This clone was counted once. J is TRBJ2-5 and V is TRBV5-1; TRBD1 matches at 7 bases. CDR3 length equals 14 residues. In germline, CDR1 is SGHRS, CDR2 YFSETQ. Trimming removed 4 bases from V and 1 base from J; junction bases left unmatched: 4. CDR3 DNA: TGCGCCAGCAGCGGGGGACAGATCCAAGAGACCCAGTACTTC. Translated, it gives CASSGGQIQETQYF.

This clone was counted only a few times. V is TRBV4-2 and J is TRBJ1-2; a weak D match, TRBD1 (6 bases). Trimming took off 1 base at V and 4 bases at J, with 10 bases between the two ends. This CDR3 has 14 residues. Per germline, CDR1 LGHNA and CDR2 YNFKEQ. CDR3 sequence: CASSQGDRPYGYTF. DNA for the CDR3: TGTGCCAGCAGCCAAGGAGACAGGCCCTATGGCTACACCTTC.

This CDR3 is CASSLSATGTAEAFF. Written as DNA, the CDR3 is TGTGCCAGCAGTTTATCGGCGACAGGGACCGCTGAAGCTTTCTTT. The V gene is TRBV27, the J gene TRBJ1-1, with 7 bases aligning to TRBD1. Germline CDR1 reads MNHEY; CDR2 reads SMNVEV (reference sequence). The CDR3 runs to 15 residues. V trimming: 0 bases; J trimming: 6 bases; junction bases outside the gene matches: 7.

The chain couples TRBV5-1 to TRBJ1-2, with D uncertain. CDR1 and CDR2 from the germline V gene are SGHRS and YFSETQ. The CDR3 is made up of 12 amino acids. Trimming pared 0 bases from V and 8 bases from J, leaving 8 bases between. Here the CDR3 reads CASSLAPGGYTF. For the CDR3, the DNA is TGCGCCAGCAGCTTGGCCCCAGGCGGCTACACCTTC.